The rows below give T cell receptor beta chains drawn from one sample of a study of T cell responses to AZD1222 COVID-19 vaccine. TCRdb keeps only in-frame clones here, not all; method: immunoSEQ multiplex PCR. The sample includes about 100,000 clones, about 89% seen only once; the top ten take approximately 3%. The sample here was peripheral blood, taken 28 days after the second dose of the MenACWY control vaccine. These TCRs come from an adult who received the MenACWY meningococcal vaccine as a control. The CDR3 runs from the conserved cysteine through the conserved F or W. Each record gives: D gene, V gene, clone size, J gene, CDR3 DNA, CDR3 protein. D genes are given only for firm matches. Some rows mark clone size as missing; the rest say once, few, many or name a class of expanded clone.

>-|TRBV7-8|-|TRBJ1-1
TGTGCCAGCAGCCTAGGGGCACTCACTGAAGCTTTCTTT
CASSLGALTEAFF
>-|TRBV15|-|TRBJ1-5
TGTGCCACCAGCAGAGGCCCTTCGGATCAGCCCCAGCATTTT
CATSRGPSDQPQHF
>TRBD2|TRBV4-2|-|TRBJ2-3
TGTGCCAGCAGCCGGGAGCGGGGGGTCGAGAGGGATACGCAGTATTTT
CASSRERGVERDTQYF
>TRBD2|TRBV5-4|-|TRBJ2-1
TGTGCCAGCAGCAGGGGCGGGGAGGGCGATGAGCAGTTCTTC
CASSRGGEGDEQFF
>-|TRBV6-5|few|TRBJ1-1
TGTGCCAGCAGTTCCAACGACAGGGAAGCTTTCTTT
CASSSNDREAFF
>-|TRBV12-3/TRBV12-4|-|TRBJ1-2
TGTGCCAGCAGCGGACAGAAGTATGGCTACACCTTC
CASSGQKYGYTF
>-|TRBV19|-|TRBJ2-7
TGTGCCAGTAGTATAGTCTTGGGAGCCTACGAGCAGTACTTC
CASSIVLGAYEQYF
>-|TRBV2|-|TRBJ1-1
TGTGCCAGCAGTGTGGGGGGGAATCAACCTGAAGCTTTCTTT
CASSVGGNQPEAFF
>TRBD1|TRBV7-3|once|TRBJ2-1
TGTGCCAGCAGCCCGGACAGGGGCCACAATGAGCAGTTCTTC
CASSPDRGHNEQFF
>-|TRBV9|once|TRBJ1-4
TGTGCCAGCAGCGCGAACGTTGCAACTAATGAAAAACTGTTTTTT
CASSANVATNEKLFF